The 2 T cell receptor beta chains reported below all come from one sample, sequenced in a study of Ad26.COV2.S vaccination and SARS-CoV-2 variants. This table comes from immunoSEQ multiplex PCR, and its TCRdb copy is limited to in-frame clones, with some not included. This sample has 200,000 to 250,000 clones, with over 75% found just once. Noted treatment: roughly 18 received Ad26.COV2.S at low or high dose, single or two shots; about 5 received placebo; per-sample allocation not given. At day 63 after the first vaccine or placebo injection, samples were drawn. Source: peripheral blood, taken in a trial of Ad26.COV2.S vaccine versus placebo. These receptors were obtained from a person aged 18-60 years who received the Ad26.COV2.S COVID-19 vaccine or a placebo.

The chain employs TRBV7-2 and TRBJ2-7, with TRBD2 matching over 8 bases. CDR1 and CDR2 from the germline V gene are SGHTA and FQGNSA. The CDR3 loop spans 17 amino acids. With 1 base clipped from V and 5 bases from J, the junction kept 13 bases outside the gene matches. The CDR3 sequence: CASSLGILSGTSHEQYF. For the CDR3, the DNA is TGTGCCAGCAGCTTAGGGATTCTTAGCGGGACTTCCCACGAGCAGTACTTC.

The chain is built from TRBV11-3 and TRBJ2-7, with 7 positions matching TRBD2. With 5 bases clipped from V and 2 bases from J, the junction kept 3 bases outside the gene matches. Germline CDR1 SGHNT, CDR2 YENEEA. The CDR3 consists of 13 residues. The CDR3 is CASSPGLAYEQYF. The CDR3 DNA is TGTGCCAGCAGCCCAGGACTAGCCTACGAGCAGTACTTC.